One sample yielded the 26 T cell receptor beta chains listed below, sequenced in a study of cytomegalovirus exposure and HLA in healthy donors. Profiling relied on immunoSEQ multiplex PCR, and the TCRdb table lists in-frame clones only, not all of them. The sample contains roughly 300,000 clones, roughly 88% of which appear only once. The sequenced sample consisted of PBMCs. The receptors derive from a woman aged 18-29 years in good health and CMV-seronegative.

The V call is TRBV2, the J call TRBJ2-1; tentatively, D is TRBD2 (6 bases). Looked up from germline, CDR1 is SNHLY and CDR2 is FYNNEI. This CDR3 is 12 amino acids long. The V end lost 3 bases, the J end lost 7 bases, and 7 bases lay between the germline ends. CDR3 nucleotide sequence: TGTGCCAGCAGTGATAGCGGAAATGAGCAGTTCTTC. As protein: CASSDSGNEQFF. The entire variable domain, with the rest obtained from reference TRBV2 and TRBJ2-1, is as follows: EPEVTQTPSHQVTQMGQEVILRCVPISNHLYFYWYRQILGQKVEFLVSFYNNEISEKSEIFDDQFSVERPDGSNFTLKIRSTKLEDSAMYFCASSDSGNEQFFGPGTRLTVL.

The chain's CDR3 is CASSSSGRAYEQYF. The CDR3 DNA reads TGTGCCAGCAGCTCTAGCGGGAGGGCCTACGAGCAGTACTTC. The V call is TRBV11-2, the J call TRBJ2-7; TRBD2 matches 12 bases. The V gene's germline CDR1 is SGHAT and CDR2 FQNNGV. Trimming took 4 bases from V and 2 from J; bases not matched to a gene: 0. This CDR3 comprises 14 residues.

The chain joins TRBV19 to TRBJ1-2, with D possibly matching TRBD1 (6 bases). CDR1 is LNHDA, CDR2 SQIVND, per germline (reference sequence). The ends were cut back, 6 bases at V and 2 bases at J, with 16 bases in the middle. The CDR3 has 15 amino acids. Written as DNA, the CDR3 is TGTGCCAGTAGCCGAAGGGGAGACAGGAACTATGGCTACACCTTC. This gives the protein CASSRRGDRNYGYTF.

The J gene is TRBJ2-3, the V gene TRBV5-4, with 10 bases fitting TRBD2. CDR1 is SGHNT, CDR2 YYREEE, per germline (reference sequence). The CDR3 is 17 amino acids. Trimming removed 1 base from V and 7 bases from J; junction bases left unmatched: 12. CDR3 in amino acids: CASSLPDLAGVQHTQYF. The CDR3, as DNA: TGTGCCAGCAGCTTGCCCGACCTAGCGGGAGTTCAACATACGCAGTATTTT.

This clone showed up just once. This chain joins TRBV4-2 and TRBJ1-5; D gene uncertain. Per the germline V gene, CDR1 is LGHNA and CDR2 is YNFKEQ. The CDR3 is 16 amino acids. Between the trimmed V and J ends, which lost 1 base and 1 base, there was a span of 11 bases. CDR3 region: CASSQGGPASNQPQHF. The CDR3 DNA reads TGTGCCAGCAGCCAAGGTGGGCCAGCAAGCAATCAGCCCCAGCATTTT.

J is TRBJ2-7 and V is TRBV10-3, with a tentative D call TRBD1 (5 bases). V gave up 4 bases and J gave up 5 bases, with 18 bases separating them. The CDR3 consists of 15 residues. Germline lookup yields CDR1 ENHRY and CDR2 SYGVKD. The DNA for the CDR3 is TGTGCCATCAGTGGCCCGAGTGGGGCGTTAGACGAGCAGTACTTC. As protein: CAISGPSGALDEQYF.

The rearrangement links TRBV6-6 to TRBJ2-3, with D uncertain. The CDR3 covers 13 residues. Trimming stripped 2 bases from V and 5 bases from J, with 8 bases between. The germline gives CDR1 MNHNY, CDR2 SVGAGI (reference sequence). The CDR3 here is CASSYPTGDTQYF. CDR3 nucleotide sequence: TGTGCCAGCAGTTACCCGACGGGAGATACGCAGTATTTT.

The rearrangement uses TRBV6-1 and TRBJ1-2; D is unclear. V was cut by 1 base and J by 0 bases, with 6 bases left in between. The germline V gene encodes CDR1 MNHNS and CDR2 SASEGT. The CDR3 is 14 residues long. The CDR3 sequence is CASSEDRANYGYTF. CDR3 in DNA: TGTGCCAGCAGTGAAGACAGAGCTAACTATGGCTACACCTTC.

The chain couples TRBV2 to TRBJ2-1; D may be TRBD1 (6 bases). The CDR3 spans 14 residues. V lost 7 bases and J lost 5, with 15 bases in between. From germline, CDR1 is SNHLY and CDR2 FYNNEI. The CDR3 coding sequence is TGTGCCAGCATCCGTGGACAGAGCGACAATGAGCAGTTCTTC. This gives the protein CASIRGQSDNEQFF.

The rearrangement links TRBV5-1 to TRBJ2-7, with a weak D call TRBD1 (6 bases). Germline CDR1 and CDR2: SGHRS and YFSETQ. The CDR3 contains 15 residues. Trimming stripped 3 bases from V and 2 bases from J, with 15 bases between. CDR3 nucleotide sequence: TGCGCCAGCAGCTATGGACAGCTTAATACCTACGAGCAGTACTTC. Amino acids: CASSYGQLNTYEQYF.

The chain carries TRBV29-1 and TRBJ1-1; 7 bases map to TRBD1. This CDR3 has 12 residues. Trimming cost V 6 bases and J 3 bases; bases outside gene matches: 4. CDR1 and CDR2 (germline): SQVTM, ANQGSEA. Here the CDR3 reads CSVRGFDTEAFF. Written as DNA, the CDR3 is TGCAGCGTCAGGGGGTTCGACACTGAAGCTTTCTTT.

The chain links TRBV7-9 to TRBJ2-7; 7 nucleotides align to TRBD1. With V trimmed by 5 bases and J by 3 bases, 4 bases remained unmatched. The germline gives CDR1 SEHNR, CDR2 FQNEAQ (reference sequence). This CDR3 comprises 13 residues. The CDR3 sequence is CASSRDSDYEQYF. The CDR3 DNA is TGTGCCAGCAGCCGGGACAGTGACTACGAGCAGTACTTC.

The rearrangement joins TRBV5-1 to TRBJ2-1, with D unresolved. This CDR3 has 13 amino acids. Per germline, CDR1 SGHRS and CDR2 YFSETQ. The V end was cut by 0 bases, the J end by 6 bases, with 7 bases between. Here the CDR3 DNA reads TGCGCCAGCAGCTTGGTGACGGGCAATGAGCAGTTCTTC. Amino acids: CASSLVTGNEQFF.

The J gene is TRBJ1-5, the V gene TRBV28, with unresolved D. The CDR3 is 16 residues long. V was trimmed by 3 bases and J by 2 bases, leaving 14 bases between them. Looked up from germline, CDR1 is MDHEN and CDR2 is SYDVKM. The CDR3 nucleotides are TGTGCCAGCAGTTTTAGAATTTATAGTGGCAATCAGCCCCAGCATTTT. Translation gives CASSFRIYSGNQPQHF.

The V gene is TRBV15, the J gene TRBJ2-7, with 11 nucleotides matching TRBD1. The ends lost 0 bases at V and 3 bases at J; junction bases unmatched: 1. Per germline, CDR1 LNHNV and CDR2 YYDKDF (reference sequence). The CDR3 extends over 15 amino acids. The CDR3: CATSRDGTGGYEQYF. The CDR3 bases are TGTGCCACCAGCAGAGATGGGACAGGGGGCTACGAGCAGTACTTC.

This clone appeared a single time. V usage is TRBV29-1 and J usage is TRBJ2-4; 7 bases fit TRBD2. V lost 7 bases and J lost 8; bases outside the gene matches: 8. This CDR3 contains 12 residues. Germline V gene data show CDR1 as SQVTM and CDR2 as ANQGSEA. The CDR3 spells CSADGGRDIQYF. CDR3 nucleotides: TGCAGCGCCGATGGGGGGAGGGACATTCAGTACTTC.

V and J are TRBV27 and TRBJ2-5; no definite D call. Germline-derived CDR1 and CDR2 are MNHEY and SMNVEV (reference sequence). The CDR3 runs to 14 residues. The V end was cut by 5 bases, the J end by 0 bases, with 10 bases between. CDR3 protein: CASSRNFYQETQYF. For the CDR3, the DNA is TGTGCCAGCAGTCGTAACTTTTACCAAGAGACCCAGTACTTC.

This rearrangement joins TRBV27 to TRBJ2-2; D perhaps matches TRBD1 (7 bases). Germline loops: CDR1 MNHEY, CDR2 SMNVEV (reference sequence). The CDR3 runs to 14 residues. The ends were cut back, 3 bases at V and 4 bases at J, with 9 bases in the middle. Written as DNA, the CDR3 is TGTGCCAGCAGTTTCCAGGGGGGCACCGGGGAGCTGTTTTTT. This sequence encodes CASSFQGGTGELFF.

The chain joins TRBV27 to TRBJ1-5, with 7 bases identical to TRBD1. The V gene end was trimmed by 3 bases and the J gene end by 1 base; junction bases not matched to a gene: 9. This CDR3 comprises 17 residues. Per germline, CDR1 MNHEY and CDR2 SMNVEV (reference sequence). The CDR3: CASSFALPGQSNQPQHF. CDR3 bases: TGTGCCAGCAGTTTCGCCCTACCGGGACAGAGCAATCAGCCCCAGCATTTT.

For this clone: The junction departs from the called germline gene at one end, perhaps through a read error. This chain uses TRBV28 with TRBJ1-2; 10 bases agree with TRBD1. This CDR3 has 14 residues. Germline V gives CDR1 MDHEN, CDR2 SYDVKM. This chain's CDR3 is CAGSPGTGVGGYTF. The DNA for the CDR3 is TGTGCCGGCAGTCCCGGGACAGGGGTTGGCGGCTACACCTTC.

This clone was observed a few times. This chain links TRBV19 with TRBJ1-2; the match to TRBD1 covers 10 bases. V shed 5 bases and J 4 bases; nucleotides not matched to a gene: 4. Per the germline V gene, CDR1 is LNHDA and CDR2 is SQIVND (reference sequence). The CDR3 is 14 amino acids. CDR3 DNA sequence: TGTGCCAGTAGTGCGACAGGGGGCCTCTATGGCTACACCTTC. This sequence encodes CASSATGGLYGYTF.

The chain uses TRBV4-1 and TRBJ1-1; 8 bases line up with TRBD1. Germline V gene data show CDR1 as MGHRA and CDR2 as YSYEKL. The CDR3 has 15 residues. V lost 3 bases, J lost 4 bases, and 7 bases stayed unmatched. DNA of the CDR3: TGCGCCAGCAGCCACCCCGGACAGGGCCTCACTGAAGCTTTCTTT. Its protein is CASSHPGQGLTEAFF.

This clone was observed a single time. The gene calls are TRBV7-6 and TRBJ2-1; TRBD2 matches at 9 bases. CDR1 is SGHVS and CDR2 is FNYEAQ in the germline V gene. V was clipped by 2 bases and J by 8 bases; unmatched bases: 10. The CDR3 is 16 amino acids. CDR3 residues: CASSLMATSGGDEQFF. The CDR3 nucleotides read TGTGCCAGCAGCTTAATGGCGACTAGCGGTGGGGATGAGCAGTTCTTC.

This clone has just one count. The chain links TRBV28 to TRBJ2-5; TRBD1 aligns across 8 bases. The CDR3 runs 16 residues. The ends lost 5 bases at V and 3 bases at J; junction bases unmatched: 11. Germline-derived CDR1 and CDR2 are MDHEN and SYDVKM. CDR3 loop: CASSDWPGTGKETQYF. For the CDR3, the DNA is TGTGCCAGCAGTGACTGGCCGGGGACAGGTAAAGAGACCCAGTACTTC.

The V and J genes are TRBV4-3 and TRBJ2-7, with TRBD2 matching 11 bases. The germline gives CDR1 LGHNA, CDR2 YSLEER. CDR3 size: 17 residues. V trimming: 0 bases; J trimming: 4 bases; junction bases outside the gene matches: 8. CDR3 in amino acids: CASSQDPLAGGIYEQYF. DNA for the CDR3: TGCGCCAGCAGCCAAGATCCTCTAGCGGGAGGCATATACGAGCAGTACTTC.

This clone has a single count. The chain combines TRBV29-1 with TRBJ2-2; TRBD2 matches 12 bases. Germline V CDR1 and CDR2: SQVTM, ANQGSEA. V gave up 7 bases and J gave up 2 bases; unmatched junction bases: 5. The CDR3 spans 15 residues. CDR3 in DNA: TGCAGCGCATGGACTAGCGGGACTAACACCGGGGAGCTGTTTTTT. Amino acids: CSAWTSGTNTGELFF.